This T cell receptor (beta chain) was identified in a study of T cells in Graves' hyperthyroidism and ophthalmopathy. This clonotype was found many times. Unmatched junction bases numbered 2, after V lost 5 bases and J lost 7 bases. The CDR3 covers 11 residues. CDR1 SGHTA and CDR2 FQGNSA come from the germline V gene. The TCR beta CDR3 regions underwent amplification using RNA transcripts as the source. Carried out on the TCR CDR3, a first-round RT-PCR used the HTBI primer set. MiXCR was run by TCRdb on the multiplex PCR reads, yielding one entry per CDR3 protein. The top ten hold approximately 15% of the sample, which has about 570,000 distinct CDR3 sequences, approximately 14% seen once.

V is TRBV7-2 and J is TRBJ2-7; TRBD1 agrees at 7 bases. The source is a woman in her thirties or forties with Graves' hyperthyroidism. Material: blood. This chain's CDR3 is CASSVQGEQYF. As DNA, the CDR3 is TGTGCCAGCAGCGTACAGGGGGAGCAGTACTTC.